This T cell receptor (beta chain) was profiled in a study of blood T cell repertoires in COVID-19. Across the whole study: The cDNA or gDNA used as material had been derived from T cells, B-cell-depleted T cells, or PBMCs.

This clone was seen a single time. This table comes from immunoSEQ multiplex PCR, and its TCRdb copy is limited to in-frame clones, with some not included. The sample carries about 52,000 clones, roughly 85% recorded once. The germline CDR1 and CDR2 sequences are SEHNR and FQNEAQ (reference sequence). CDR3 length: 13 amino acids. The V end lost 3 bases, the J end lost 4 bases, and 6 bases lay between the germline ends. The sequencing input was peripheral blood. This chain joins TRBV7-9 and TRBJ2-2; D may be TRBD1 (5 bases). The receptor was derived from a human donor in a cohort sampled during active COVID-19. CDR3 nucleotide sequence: TGTGCCAGCAGCTTTACAGGCACCGGGGAGCTGTTTTTT. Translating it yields CASSFTGTGELFF.